This T cell receptor beta chain was documented in a study of blood T cell repertoires in COVID-19. Germline CDR1 is SNHLY and CDR2 is FYNNEI. Trimming took 6 bases from V and 9 from J, leaving 9 bases between them. The CDR3 is made up of 11 amino acids. Clones were read by immunoSEQ multiplex PCR, and TCRdb kept only the in-frame ones, dropping some. The data contain some 260,000 clones, about four fifths of them singletons. This clone was seen more than once but under ten times. The clonotype was recovered from a man of 80 years or more with acute or convalescent COVID-19. The sequenced sample consisted of peripheral blood. The chain links TRBV2 to TRBJ1-5; D gene unclear. CDR3 DNA sequence: TGTGCCAGCAGGAGGGTGGGGCCCCAGCATTTT. Translated, it gives CASRRVGPQHF.